The T cell receptor (beta chain) under discussion was sequenced for a study of OX40 agonist ivuxolimab in advanced cancers. Across the study: Six ivuxolimab dose levels, 0.01 to 10 mg/kg, were given intravenously every 2 weeks. Study-wide results and limits: Expanded clones were, on average, more numerous among CD8+ T cells than CD4+. By week 6 at 0.1 to 3.0 mg/kg, blood CD4+ and CD8+ T cells had expanded clonally.

Remarks on this clone: The antigen is not known.

Method: immunoSEQ multiplex PCR; TCRdb's copy keeps in-frame clones and lacks some. Of tens of thousands of clones in the sample, 90% were seen once. This clonotype was sampled from an adult with an advanced solid tumor such as melanoma, head and neck, liver or kidney cancer. The sample consisted of CD4+ or CD8+ T cells sorted from blood, taken in a trial of the OX40 agonist ivuxolimab.

CDR3 DNA sequence: TGTGCCAGCAGCTTAGCAGCTAGTATAGATACGCAGTATTTT. It is translated as CASSLAASIDTQYF. The chain carries TRBV7-8 and TRBJ2-3; D not certain. The CDR3 contains 14 residues. Germline CDR1 and CDR2: SGHVS and FQNEAQ. Trimming left V 0 bases short and J 5 bases short, with 9 bases between.